This T cell receptor beta chain was identified during a study of cytomegalovirus exposure and HLA in healthy donors. Overall study results and limits: Earlier findings revealed that most TCR beta V segments proved productive either about 87% or about 30% of the time.

Concerning this clone itself: Its antigen remains unidentified.

The PCR ran on 60 Vbeta and 13 Jbeta primers. Libraries were prepared by immunoSEQ multiplex PCR; TCRdb keeps only in-frame clonotypes and omits some of them. The repertoire has some 200,000 clones, 80% to 85% of them found once; the top ten carry over 5.5%. Healthy bone marrow donors supplied every sample. Nominally healthy donors were sampled, though unrecorded immune exposures were likely. The sequencing sample was made of PBMCs. This TCR was sampled from a man aged 40-49 years in good health and CMV-seropositive.

CDR3 sequence (DNA): TGCGCCAGCAGTCAATCGATAGGGCAGGGCCCCACTGAAGCTTTCTTT. It yields the protein CASSQSIGQGPTEAFF. The chain employs TRBV23-1 and TRBJ1-1; a weak D match, TRBD1 (5 bases). TRBV23-1 is placed among ORFs of uncertain function. The CDR3 has 16 amino acids. V lost 0 bases, J lost 4 bases, and 15 bases lay in between.